What follows are 8 T cell receptor beta chains derived from one specimen sequenced in a study of CD8+ T cells in alopecia areata. Reverse transcribed after extraction, RNA yielded cDNA as the sequencing template. The method was immunoSEQ multiplex PCR; TCRdb's version includes in-frame clones alone and lacks a portion of them. The table lists more than 150,000 clones, 50% to 70% of them singletons. Sequenced here: CD4+ T cells sorted from blood, sampled at week 0. These receptors were obtained from a human donor with alopecia areata.

This chain links TRBV2 with TRBJ2-3; D call uncertain. Germline-derived CDR1 and CDR2 are SNHLY and FYNNEI. This CDR3 is 16 amino acids long. V gave up 1 base and J gave up 1 base, with 12 bases separating them. CDR3 in amino acids: CASSEVEWIGTDTQYF. CDR3 nucleotide sequence: TGTGCCAGCAGTGAAGTAGAATGGATAGGCACAGATACGCAGTATTTT.

The V and J genes are TRBV27 and TRBJ2-1; 9 nucleotides agree with TRBD1. The CDR3 spans 15 residues. Germline CDR1 and CDR2: MNHEY and SMNVEV (reference sequence). V trimming: 3 bases; J trimming: 7 bases; junction bases outside the gene matches: 7. The CDR3: CASSFVGQGGNEQFF. The DNA of the CDR3 is TGTGCCAGCAGTTTCGTGGGACAGGGTGGGAATGAGCAGTTCTTC.

The chain combines TRBV11-2 with TRBJ2-5; no firm D call. This CDR3 is built from 12 residues. CDR1 and CDR2 from the germline V gene are SGHAT and FQNNGV. V was cut by 1 base and J by 2 bases, with 2 bases left in between. CDR3 in amino acids: CASSLGQETQYF. DNA of the CDR3: TGTGCCAGCAGCTTAGGTCAAGAGACCCAGTACTTC.

This clone was observed a handful of times. The rearrangement uses TRBV2 and TRBJ2-3; possibly TRBD2 for D (5 bases). This CDR3 region has 13 residues. Trimming shortened V by 6 bases and J by 4 bases, and 11 bases separated the two germline ends. The germline V gene encodes CDR1 SNHLY and CDR2 FYNNEI. CDR3 in amino acids: CASSDYSPDTQYF. The CDR3 DNA follows: TGTGCCAGCAGCGACTATAGTCCAGATACGCAGTATTTT.

The genes are TRBV30 and TRBJ1-1; the D is unclear. Trimming cost V 4 bases and J 4 bases, with 16 bases left between them. Germline loops: CDR1 GTSNPN, CDR2 SVGIG (reference sequence). This CDR3 has 14 residues. The CDR3 loop is CAWTPPGLGTEAFF. CDR3 sequence (DNA): TGTGCCTGGACCCCTCCCGGGTTGGGCACTGAAGCTTTCTTT.

The chain employs TRBV29-1 and TRBJ1-2, with D perhaps TRBD1 (5 bases). Trimming left V 0 bases short and J 6 bases short, with 14 bases between. This CDR3 is built from 14 residues. CDR1 and CDR2 from the germline V gene are SQVTM and ANQGSEA. CDR3 region: CSVEDPSGGDGYTF. The CDR3 DNA follows: TGCAGCGTTGAAGATCCCTCAGGAGGGGATGGCTACACCTTC.

This clone occurred a few times. The genes are TRBV5-1 and TRBJ2-2; unclear D gene. Deletions cut 0 bases from V and 7 bases from J, with 16 bases between. Germline CDR1 is SGHRS and CDR2 is YFSETQ. CDR3 length: 16 residues. The DNA for the CDR3 is TGCGCCAGCAGCTTGGCGGCAGGTTCTATCGGCGGGGAGCTGTTTTTT. Translated: CASSLAAGSIGGELFF.

This clone was seen at least ten times. The CDR3 DNA sequence: TGTGCCTGGGAGCCCAAACAGAATGAGCAGTTCTTC. This sequence encodes CAWEPKQNEQFF. This chain links TRBV30 with TRBJ2-1; D remains unclear. The CDR3 covers 12 residues. V was pared by 5 bases and J by 7 bases, with 12 bases between. Germline V gives CDR1 GTSNPN, CDR2 SVGIG (reference sequence).